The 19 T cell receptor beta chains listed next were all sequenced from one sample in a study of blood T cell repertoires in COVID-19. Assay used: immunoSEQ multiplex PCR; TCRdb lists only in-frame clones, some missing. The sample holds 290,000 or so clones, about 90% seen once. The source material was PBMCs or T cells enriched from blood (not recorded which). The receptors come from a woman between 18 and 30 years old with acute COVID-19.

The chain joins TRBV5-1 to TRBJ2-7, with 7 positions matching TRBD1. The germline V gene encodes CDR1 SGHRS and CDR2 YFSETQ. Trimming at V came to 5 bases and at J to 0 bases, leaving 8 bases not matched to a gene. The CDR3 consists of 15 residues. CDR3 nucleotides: TGCGCCAGCAGACCCCGGGACAGCCACTCCTACGAGCAGTACTTC. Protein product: CASRPRDSHSYEQYF.

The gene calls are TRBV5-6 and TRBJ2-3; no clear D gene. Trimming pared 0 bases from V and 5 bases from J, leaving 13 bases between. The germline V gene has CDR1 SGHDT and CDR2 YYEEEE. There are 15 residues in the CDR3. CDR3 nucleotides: TGTGCCAGCAGCTTGGCCCCCGCGTCAGGAGATACGCAGTATTTT. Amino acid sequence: CASSLAPASGDTQYF.

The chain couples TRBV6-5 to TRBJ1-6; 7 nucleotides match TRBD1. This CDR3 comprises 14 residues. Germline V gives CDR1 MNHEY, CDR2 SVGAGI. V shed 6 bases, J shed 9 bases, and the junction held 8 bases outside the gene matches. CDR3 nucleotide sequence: TGTGCCAGCAGAAAGACAGGGTCTATTTCACCCCTCCACTTT. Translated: CASRKTGSISPLHF.

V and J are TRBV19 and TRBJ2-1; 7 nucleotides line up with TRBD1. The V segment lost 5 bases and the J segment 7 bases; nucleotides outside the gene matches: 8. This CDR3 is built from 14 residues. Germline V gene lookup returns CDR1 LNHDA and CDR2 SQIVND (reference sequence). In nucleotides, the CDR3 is TGTGCCAGTAGTGACCGGGACAGTAGGAATGAGCAGTTCTTC. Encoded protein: CASSDRDSRNEQFF.

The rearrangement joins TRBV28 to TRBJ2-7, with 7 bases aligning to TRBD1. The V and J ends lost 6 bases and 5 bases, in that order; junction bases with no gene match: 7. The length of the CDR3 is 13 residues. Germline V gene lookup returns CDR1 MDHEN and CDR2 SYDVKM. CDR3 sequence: CASRTDRVHEQYF. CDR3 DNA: TGTGCCAGCAGGACCGACAGGGTCCACGAGCAGTACTTC.

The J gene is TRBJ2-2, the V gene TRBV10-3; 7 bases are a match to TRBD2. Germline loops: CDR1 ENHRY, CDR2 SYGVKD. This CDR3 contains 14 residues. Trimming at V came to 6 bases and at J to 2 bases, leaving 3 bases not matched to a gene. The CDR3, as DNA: TGTGCCATCAGGGAGCGGGATAACACCGGGGAGCTGTTTTTT. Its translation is CAIRERDNTGELFF.

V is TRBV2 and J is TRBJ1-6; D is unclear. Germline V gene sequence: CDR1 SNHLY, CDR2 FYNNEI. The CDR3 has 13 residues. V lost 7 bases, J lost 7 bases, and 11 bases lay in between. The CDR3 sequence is CASNPRLNSPLHF. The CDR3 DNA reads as TGTGCCAGCAATCCCAGGTTAAATTCACCCCTCCACTTT.

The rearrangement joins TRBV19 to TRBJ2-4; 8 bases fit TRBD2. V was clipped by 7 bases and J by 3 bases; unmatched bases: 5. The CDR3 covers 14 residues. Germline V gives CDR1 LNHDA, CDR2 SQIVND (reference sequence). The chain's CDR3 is CASKGAGDKNIQYF. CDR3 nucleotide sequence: TGTGCCAGTAAGGGAGCGGGAGACAAAAACATTCAGTACTTC.

Written as DNA, the CDR3 is TGTGCCAGCAGTTACAAATGGGGCGGAGGCACAGATACGCAGTATTTT. This gives the protein CASSYKWGGGTDTQYF. This rearrangement joins TRBV6-5 to TRBJ2-3; possibly TRBD1 for D (5 bases). Germline V gives CDR1 MNHEY, CDR2 SVGAGI. This CDR3 spans 16 amino acids. V was cut by 2 bases and J by 1 base, with 13 bases left in between.

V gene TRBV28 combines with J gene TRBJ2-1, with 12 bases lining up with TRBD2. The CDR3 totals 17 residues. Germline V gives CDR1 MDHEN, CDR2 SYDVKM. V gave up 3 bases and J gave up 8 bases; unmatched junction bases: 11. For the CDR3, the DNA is TGTGCCAGCAGTTTGTCGGCTAGCGGGAGGGGGGGATATGAGCAGTTCTTC. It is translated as CASSLSASGRGGYEQFF.

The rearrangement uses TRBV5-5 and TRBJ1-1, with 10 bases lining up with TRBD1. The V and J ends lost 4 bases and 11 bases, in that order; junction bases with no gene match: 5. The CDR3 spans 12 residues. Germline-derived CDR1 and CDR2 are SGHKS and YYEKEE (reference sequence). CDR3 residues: CASSTVTGGAFF. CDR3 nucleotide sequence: TGTGCCAGCAGCACCGTGACAGGGGGCGCTTTCTTT.

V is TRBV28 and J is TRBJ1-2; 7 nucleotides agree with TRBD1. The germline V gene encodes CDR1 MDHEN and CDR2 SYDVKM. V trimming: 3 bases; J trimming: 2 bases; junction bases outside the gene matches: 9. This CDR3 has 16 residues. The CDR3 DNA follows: TGTGCCAGCAGTTTTGGGACAGTCCAAACAAACTATGGCTACACCTTC. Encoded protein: CASSFGTVQTNYGYTF.

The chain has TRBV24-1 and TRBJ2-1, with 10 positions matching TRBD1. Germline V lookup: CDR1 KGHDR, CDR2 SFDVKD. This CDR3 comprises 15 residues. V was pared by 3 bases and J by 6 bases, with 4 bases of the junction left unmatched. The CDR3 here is CATSDPRTGGNEQFF. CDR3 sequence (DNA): TGTGCCACCAGTGATCCCAGGACAGGGGGCAATGAGCAGTTCTTC.

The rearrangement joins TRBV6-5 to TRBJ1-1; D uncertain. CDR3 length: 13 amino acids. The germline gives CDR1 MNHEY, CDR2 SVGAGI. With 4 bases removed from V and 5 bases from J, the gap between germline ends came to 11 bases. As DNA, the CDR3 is TGTGCCAGCAGTTCCCCCCTGAGGACTGAAGCTTTCTTT. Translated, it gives CASSSPLRTEAFF.

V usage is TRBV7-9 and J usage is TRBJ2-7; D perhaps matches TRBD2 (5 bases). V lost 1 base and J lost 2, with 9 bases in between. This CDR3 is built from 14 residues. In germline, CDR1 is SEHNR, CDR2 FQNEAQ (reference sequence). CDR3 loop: CASSLGGFPYEQYF. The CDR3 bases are TGTGCCAGCAGCTTAGGAGGGTTCCCCTACGAGCAGTACTTC. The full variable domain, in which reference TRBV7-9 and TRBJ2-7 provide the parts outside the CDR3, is DTGVSQNPRHKITKRGQNVTFRCDPISEHNRLYWYRQTLGQGPEFLTYFQNEAQLEKSRLLSDRFSAERPKGSFSTLEIQRTEQGDSAMYLCASSLGGFPYEQYFGPGTRLTVT.

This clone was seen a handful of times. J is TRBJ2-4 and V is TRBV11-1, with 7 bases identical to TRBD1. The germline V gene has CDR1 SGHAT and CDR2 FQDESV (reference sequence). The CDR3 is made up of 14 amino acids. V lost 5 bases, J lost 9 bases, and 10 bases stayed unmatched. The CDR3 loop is CASSITGTASIQYF. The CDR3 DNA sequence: TGTGCCAGCAGCATAACCGGGACAGCCAGCATTCAGTACTTC.

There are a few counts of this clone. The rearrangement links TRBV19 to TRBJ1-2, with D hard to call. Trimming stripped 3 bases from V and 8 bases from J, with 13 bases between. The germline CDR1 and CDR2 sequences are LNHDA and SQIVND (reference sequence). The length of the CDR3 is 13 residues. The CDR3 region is CASSIGRGGGYTF. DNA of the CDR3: TGTGCCAGTAGTATTGGACGGGGTGGCGGCTACACCTTC.

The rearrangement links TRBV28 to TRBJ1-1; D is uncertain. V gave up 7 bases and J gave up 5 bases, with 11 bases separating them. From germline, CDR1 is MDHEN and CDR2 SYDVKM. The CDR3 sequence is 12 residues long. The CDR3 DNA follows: TGTGCCAGCATTGGGCTTTGGACTGAAGCTTTCTTT. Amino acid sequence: CASIGLWTEAFF.

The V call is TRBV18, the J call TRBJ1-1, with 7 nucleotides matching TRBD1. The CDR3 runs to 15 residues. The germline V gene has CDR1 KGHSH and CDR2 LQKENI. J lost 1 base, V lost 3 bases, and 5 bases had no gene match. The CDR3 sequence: CASSPRGQTNTEAFF. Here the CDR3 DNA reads TGTGCCAGCTCACCGAGGGGACAGACGAACACTGAAGCTTTCTTT.